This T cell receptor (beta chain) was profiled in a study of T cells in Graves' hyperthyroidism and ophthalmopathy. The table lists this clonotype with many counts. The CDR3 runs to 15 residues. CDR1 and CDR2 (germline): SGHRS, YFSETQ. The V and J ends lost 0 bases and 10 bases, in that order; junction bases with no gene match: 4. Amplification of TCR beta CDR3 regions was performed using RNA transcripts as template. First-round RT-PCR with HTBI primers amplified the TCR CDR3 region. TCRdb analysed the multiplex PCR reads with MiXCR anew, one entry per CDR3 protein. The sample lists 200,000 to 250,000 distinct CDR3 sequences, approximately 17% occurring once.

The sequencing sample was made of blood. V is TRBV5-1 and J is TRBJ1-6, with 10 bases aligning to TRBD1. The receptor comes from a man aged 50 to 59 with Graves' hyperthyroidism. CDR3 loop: CASSLGQGAGSPLHF. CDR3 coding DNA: TGCGCCAGCAGCTTGGGACAGGGGGCAGGATCACCCCTCCACTTT.